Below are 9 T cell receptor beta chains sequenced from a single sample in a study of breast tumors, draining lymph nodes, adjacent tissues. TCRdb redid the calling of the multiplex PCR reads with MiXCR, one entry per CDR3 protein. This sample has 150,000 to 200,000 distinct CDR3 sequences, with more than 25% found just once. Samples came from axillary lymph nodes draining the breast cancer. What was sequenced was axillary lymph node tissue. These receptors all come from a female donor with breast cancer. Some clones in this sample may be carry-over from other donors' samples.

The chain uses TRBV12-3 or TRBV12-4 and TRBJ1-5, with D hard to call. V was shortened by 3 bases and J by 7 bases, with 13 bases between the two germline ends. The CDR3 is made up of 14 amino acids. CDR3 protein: CASSFNRVGQPQHF. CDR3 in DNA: TGTGCCAGCAGTTTCAATAGGGTCGGCCAGCCCCAGCATTTT.

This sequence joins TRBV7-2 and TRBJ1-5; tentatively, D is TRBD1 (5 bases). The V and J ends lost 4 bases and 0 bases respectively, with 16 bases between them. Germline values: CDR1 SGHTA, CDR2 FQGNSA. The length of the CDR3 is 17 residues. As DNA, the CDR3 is TGTGCCAGCAGCTCGGGGCGGGGGGAGTATAGCAATCAGCCCCAGCATTTT. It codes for CASSSGRGEYSNQPQHF.

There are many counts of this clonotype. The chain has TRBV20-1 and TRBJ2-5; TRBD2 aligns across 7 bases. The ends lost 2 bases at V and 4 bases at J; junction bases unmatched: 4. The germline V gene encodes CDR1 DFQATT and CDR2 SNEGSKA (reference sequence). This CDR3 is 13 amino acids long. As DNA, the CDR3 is TGCAGTGCTAGAAGGGCTAGCGGAGAGACCCAGTACTTC. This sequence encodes CSARRASGETQYF.

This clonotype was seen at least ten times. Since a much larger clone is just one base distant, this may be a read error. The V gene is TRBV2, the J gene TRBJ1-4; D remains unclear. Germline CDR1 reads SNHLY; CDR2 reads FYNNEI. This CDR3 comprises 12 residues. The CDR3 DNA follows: TGTGCCAGCATTGGCACAAATGGAAAACTGTTTTTT. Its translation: CASIGTNGKLFF.

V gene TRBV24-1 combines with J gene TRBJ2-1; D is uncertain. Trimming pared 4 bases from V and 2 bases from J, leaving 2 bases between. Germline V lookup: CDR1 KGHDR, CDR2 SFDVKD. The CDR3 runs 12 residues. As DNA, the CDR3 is TGTGCCACCAGTGACCCCTACAATGAGCAGTTCTTC. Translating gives CATSDPYNEQFF.

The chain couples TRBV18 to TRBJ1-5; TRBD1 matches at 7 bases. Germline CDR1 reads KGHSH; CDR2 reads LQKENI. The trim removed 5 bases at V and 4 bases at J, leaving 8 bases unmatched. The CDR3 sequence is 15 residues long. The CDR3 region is CASSSDRVGNQPQHF. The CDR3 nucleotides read TGTGCCAGCTCATCCGACAGGGTTGGAAATCAGCCCCAGCATTTT.

The CDR3 coding sequence is TGCAGTGCCAGCAGCCGTCGTGGAGTTGGTAAGGTCCACGAGCAGTACTTC. This encodes CSASSRRGVGKVHEQYF. The rearrangement joins TRBV20-1 to TRBJ2-7; D gene ambiguous. Between the trimmed V and J ends, which lost 6 bases and 5 bases, there was a span of 29 bases. CDR1 and CDR2 from the germline V gene are DFQATT and SNEGSKA (reference sequence). This CDR3 is built from 17 residues.

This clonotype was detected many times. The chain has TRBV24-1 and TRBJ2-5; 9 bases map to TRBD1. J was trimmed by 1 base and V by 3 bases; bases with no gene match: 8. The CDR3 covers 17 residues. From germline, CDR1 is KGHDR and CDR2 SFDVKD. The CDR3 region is CATSDATGGTTQETQYF. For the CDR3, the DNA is TGTGCCACCAGTGATGCGACAGGGGGTACAACCCAAGAGACCCAGTACTTC.

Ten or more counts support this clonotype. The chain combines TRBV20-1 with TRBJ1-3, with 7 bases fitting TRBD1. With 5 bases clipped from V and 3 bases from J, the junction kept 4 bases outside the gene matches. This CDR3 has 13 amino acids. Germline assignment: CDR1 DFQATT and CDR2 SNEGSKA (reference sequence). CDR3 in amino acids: CSADDRVGNTIYF. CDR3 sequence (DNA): TGCAGTGCTGATGACAGGGTTGGAAACACCATATATTTT.